This record looks at one TCR beta chain sequence and its context. Its antigen remains unknown. This entry belongs to a study of T cells in localized non-small cell lung cancer. Study outcomes and limitations: Detection in adjacent lung was observed for a median around 59 of the top 100 tumor clones. Uninvolved adjacent lung showed the highest T cell clonality, exceeding tumor.

Using immunoSEQ multiplex PCR, the repertoire was profiled, and TCRdb retains in-frame clones only, with some absent. The repertoire holds about 72,000 clones, with roughly four fifths as singletons. The clonotype comes from a female donor over 55 with stage I lung adenocarcinoma. The sequencing used peripheral blood, collected before any cancer treatment.

Here the CDR3 reads CASTASGFSSTDTQYF. Written as DNA, the CDR3 is TGTGCCAGCACGGCTAGCGGATTTTCTAGCACAGATACGCAGTATTTT. The chain couples TRBV2 to TRBJ2-3; TRBD2 aligns across 7 bases. Unmatched junction bases numbered 10, after V lost 7 bases and J lost 0 bases. Germline lookup yields CDR1 SNHLY and CDR2 FYNNEI. This CDR3 contains 16 residues.